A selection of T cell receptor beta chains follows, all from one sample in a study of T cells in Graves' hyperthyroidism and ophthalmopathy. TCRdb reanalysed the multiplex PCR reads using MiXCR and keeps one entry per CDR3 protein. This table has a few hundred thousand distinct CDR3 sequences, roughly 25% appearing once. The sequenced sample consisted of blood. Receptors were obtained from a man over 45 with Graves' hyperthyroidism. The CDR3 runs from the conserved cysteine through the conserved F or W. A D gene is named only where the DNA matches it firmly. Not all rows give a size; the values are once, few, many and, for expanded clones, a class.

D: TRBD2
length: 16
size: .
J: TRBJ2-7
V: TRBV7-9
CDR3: CASSPPSGEAPPEQYF
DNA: TGTGCCAGCAGCCCCCCTAGCGGAGAGGCCCCACCCGAGCAGTACTTC

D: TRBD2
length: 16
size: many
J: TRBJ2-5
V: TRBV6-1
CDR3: CASSPTSGGYQETQYF
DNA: TGTGCCAGCAGTCCTACTAGCGGGGGGTACCAAGAGACCCAGTACTTC

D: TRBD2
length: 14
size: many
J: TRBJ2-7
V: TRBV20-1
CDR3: CSARSGGRSSEQYF
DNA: TGCAGTGCTAGAAGTGGCGGGAGAAGTAGCGAGCAGTACTTC

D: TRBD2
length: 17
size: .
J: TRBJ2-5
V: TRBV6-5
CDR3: CASSYSTSGTSVATQYF
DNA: TGTGCCAGCAGTTACTCGACCTCAGGGACTAGCGTTGCGACCCAGTACTTC

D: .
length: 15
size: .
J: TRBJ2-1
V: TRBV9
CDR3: CASSAKVGSYNEQFF
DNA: TGTGCCAGCAGCGCTAAGGTAGGCTCCTACAATGAGCAGTTCTTC

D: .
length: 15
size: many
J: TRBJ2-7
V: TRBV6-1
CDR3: CASSLTDQFGYEQYF
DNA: TGTGCCAGCAGTTTAACGGACCAATTCGGCTACGAGCAGTACTTC

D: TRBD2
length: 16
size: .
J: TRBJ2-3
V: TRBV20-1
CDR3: CSARDLHSGSTDTQYF
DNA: TGCAGTGCTAGAGATCTCCATAGCGGGAGCACAGATACGCAGTATTTT

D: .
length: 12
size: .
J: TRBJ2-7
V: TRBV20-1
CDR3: CSARDINYEQYF
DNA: TGCAGTGCTAGAGATATCAACTACGAGCAGTACTTC

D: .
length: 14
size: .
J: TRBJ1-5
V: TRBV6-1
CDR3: CASSAPRASQPQHF
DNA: TGTGCCAGCAGTGCCCCCAGGGCTTCTCAGCCCCAGCATTTT

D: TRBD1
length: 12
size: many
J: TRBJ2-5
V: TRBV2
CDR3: CASQTGLETQYF
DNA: TGTGCCAGCCAGACAGGGTTGGAGACCCAGTACTTC

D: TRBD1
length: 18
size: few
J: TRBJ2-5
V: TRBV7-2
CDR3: CASSLGVGTGFLQETQYF
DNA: TGTGCCAGCAGCTTAGGGGTCGGGACAGGGTTTTTACAAGAGACCCAGTACTTC

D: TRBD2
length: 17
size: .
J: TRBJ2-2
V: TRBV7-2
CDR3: CASSLVFSGRFAGELFF
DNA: TGTGCCAGCAGCTTAGTTTTTAGCGGGAGGTTCGCCGGGGAGCTGTTTTTT

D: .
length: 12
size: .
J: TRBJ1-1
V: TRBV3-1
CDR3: CASSRDKTEAFF
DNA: TGTGCCAGCAGCAGGGACAAAACTGAAGCTTTCTTT

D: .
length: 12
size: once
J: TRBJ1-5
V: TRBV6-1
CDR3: CASRETGRTPDF
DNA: TGTGCCAGCAGGGAGACAGGTCGGACCCCGGATTTT

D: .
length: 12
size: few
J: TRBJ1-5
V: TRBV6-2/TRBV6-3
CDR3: CASNSGVVPQHF
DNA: TGTGCCAGCAACTCAGGGGTGGTGCCCCAGCATTTT

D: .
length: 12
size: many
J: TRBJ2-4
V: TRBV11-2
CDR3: CASSLTENIQYF
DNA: TGTGCCAGCAGCTTAACGGAAAACATTCAGTACTTC

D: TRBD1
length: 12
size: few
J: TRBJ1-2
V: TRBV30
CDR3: CAWSVTGDGYTF
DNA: TGTGCCTGGAGTGTCACAGGGGATGGCTACACCTTC

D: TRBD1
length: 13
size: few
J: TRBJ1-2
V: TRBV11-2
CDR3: CASSYTGVWGYTF
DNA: TGTGCCAGCAGTTATACAGGGGTGTGGGGCTACACCTTC

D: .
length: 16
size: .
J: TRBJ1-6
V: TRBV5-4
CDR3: CASSPGPMIWDSPLHF
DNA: TGTGCCAGCAGCCCTGGTCCGATGATTTGGGATTCACCCCTCCACTTT

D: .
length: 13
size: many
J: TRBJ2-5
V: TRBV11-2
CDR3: CASSLVQSGTQYF
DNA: TGTGCCAGCAGCTTAGTTCAAAGCGGGACCCAGTACTTC

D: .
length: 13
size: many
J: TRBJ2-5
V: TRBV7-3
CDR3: CASSFRAEETQYF
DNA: TGTGCCAGCAGCTTTCGGGCCGAAGAGACCCAGTACTTC

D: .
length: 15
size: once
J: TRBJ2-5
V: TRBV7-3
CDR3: CASSYGGTYEETQYF
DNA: TGTGCCAGCAGCTACGGGGGTACATACGAAGAGACCCAGTACTTC